Listed here are 32 T cell receptor beta chains from one sample, sequenced in a study of T cell responses to AZD1222 COVID-19 vaccine. The protocol was immunoSEQ multiplex PCR, while the TCRdb copy is restricted to in-frame clones and leaves out a portion. Among approximately 130,000 clones listed, nearly 90% were seen once. The specimen was peripheral blood, collected 28 days after the second AZD1222 dose. The receptors were gathered from an adult who received the AZD1222 COVID-19 vaccine.

The J gene is TRBJ1-2, the V gene TRBV5-1; D not certain. CDR3 length: 15 amino acids. V lost 3 bases and J lost 3, with 15 bases in between. Germline values: CDR1 SGHRS, CDR2 YFSETQ. CDR3 in DNA: TGCGCCAGCAGCTCCATTCTGAACCCTGACTATGGCTACACCTTC. This gives the protein CASSSILNPDYGYTF.

The chain combines TRBV6-2 or TRBV6-3 with TRBJ2-1; D gene uncertain. CDR1 and CDR2 (germline): MNHEY, SVGEGT. V lost 2 bases to trimming and J lost 2 bases, with 13 bases between them. This CDR3 is built from 16 residues. CDR3 in amino acids: CASSYAGDYPYNEQFF. As DNA, the CDR3 is TGTGCCAGCAGTTACGCCGGAGATTACCCCTACAATGAGCAGTTCTTC.

This chain joins TRBV28 and TRBJ2-2; 11 bases line up with TRBD1. J lost 6 bases, V lost 7 bases, and 10 bases had no gene match. The germline CDR1 and CDR2 sequences are MDHEN and SYDVKM. This CDR3 comprises 16 residues. The CDR3 loop reads CASNHEPGQGAGELFF. The CDR3 region has the DNA TGTGCCAGCAATCACGAACCGGGACAGGGGGCCGGGGAGCTGTTTTTT.

CDR3 in DNA: TGTGCCAGCAGCCCGGCCATCGGGGAGCAGTACTTC. Translation gives CASSPAIGEQYF. The J gene is TRBJ2-7, the V gene TRBV13; D is undetermined. Germline loops: CDR1 PRHDT, CDR2 FYEKMQ (reference sequence). CDR3 length: 12 residues. The germline V and J ends were trimmed by 5 bases and 7 bases, with 12 bases remaining between them.

The J gene is TRBJ1-2, the V gene TRBV28; 8 bases are a match to TRBD1. Per germline, CDR1 MDHEN and CDR2 SYDVKM. The ends lost 8 bases at V and 2 bases at J; junction bases unmatched: 7. The CDR3 is made up of 14 amino acids. The CDR3 bases are TGTGCCAGCCTGGACAGGGAGGGAAACTATGGCTACACCTTC. This codes for CASLDREGNYGYTF.

This chain joins TRBV27 and TRBJ1-2; D ambiguous. V lost 2 bases and J 3 bases, leaving 10 bases between the germline ends. The length of the CDR3 is 14 residues. Looked up from germline, CDR1 is MNHEY and CDR2 is SMNVEV (reference sequence). The CDR3 region has the DNA TGTGCCAGCAGTTTAGGAGGGCGCGACTATGGCTACACCTTC. As protein: CASSLGGRDYGYTF.

This clone was counted between two and nine times. The chain couples TRBV14 to TRBJ2-3; D gene uncertain. This CDR3 contains 17 residues. V was pared by 0 bases and J by 4 bases, with 17 bases between. The germline V gene has CDR1 SGHDN and CDR2 FVKESK. The chain's CDR3 is CASSQDQSQRRADTQYF. CDR3 nucleotides: TGTGCCAGCAGCCAAGATCAGAGTCAACGTAGGGCAGATACGCAGTATTTT.

This chain connects TRBV9 to TRBJ2-2; D perhaps matches TRBD1 (7 bases). With 1 base removed from V and 7 bases from J, the gap between germline ends came to 11 bases. The CDR3 is 14 amino acids. Per germline, CDR1 SGDLS and CDR2 YYNGEE. The CDR3 sequence: CASSVTGEVGELFF. The CDR3 nucleotides read TGTGCCAGCAGCGTAACAGGGGAGGTCGGGGAGCTGTTTTTT. The variable domain in full, completed from reference TRBV9 and TRBJ2-2, reads DSGVTQTPKHLITATGQRVTLRCSPRSGDLSVYWYQQSLDQGLQFLIQYYNGEERAKGNILERFSAQQFPDLHSELNLSSLELGDSALYFCASSVTGEVGELFFGEGSRLTVL.

The V gene is TRBV2, the J gene TRBJ1-5, with no clear D. The germline V gene encodes CDR1 SNHLY and CDR2 FYNNEI. CDR3 length equals 16 residues. The ends were cut back, 2 bases at V and 0 bases at J, with 11 bases in the middle. The CDR3 nucleotides read TGTGCCAGCAGTGAAATGGAAACAGTTAGCAATCAGCCCCAGCATTTT. This gives the protein CASSEMETVSNQPQHF.

The chain is built from TRBV2 and TRBJ2-1; D is ambiguous. The germline V gene encodes CDR1 SNHLY and CDR2 FYNNEI. This CDR3 has 12 residues. V dropped 5 bases and J dropped 5 bases, with 7 bases sitting between them. The CDR3 is CASSLRDNEQFF. The CDR3 region has the DNA TGTGCCAGCAGTCTACGGGACAATGAGCAGTTCTTC.

This chain uses TRBV28 with TRBJ1-2; 10 positions match TRBD1. CDR1 is MDHEN and CDR2 is SYDVKM in the germline V gene. The CDR3 sequence is 14 residues long. J lost 8 bases, V lost 2 bases, and 5 bases had no gene match. The CDR3 DNA sequence: TGTGCCAGCAGTTTAGGCGGACAGGGGGAGGGCTACACCTTC. Amino acid sequence: CASSLGGQGEGYTF.

The V and J genes are TRBV7-8 and TRBJ2-2; 12 nucleotides match TRBD2. This CDR3 spans 17 amino acids. The V gene end was trimmed by 7 bases and the J gene end by 5 bases; junction bases not matched to a gene: 11. Germline CDR1 is SGHVS and CDR2 is FQNEAQ. CDR3 protein: CASNQRLAGVGTGELFF. In DNA form, the CDR3 reads TGTGCCAGCAACCAGCGACTAGCGGGAGTGGGAACCGGGGAGCTGTTTTTT.

The chain uses TRBV18 and TRBJ1-1, with TRBD1 identical over 8 bases. Losses at the gene ends were 5 bases for V and 4 bases for J; bases not matched to a gene: 15. This CDR3 comprises 17 residues. Germline assignment: CDR1 KGHSH and CDR2 LQKENI. The chain's CDR3 is CASSWRQGLSSGTEAFF. The CDR3 coding sequence is TGTGCCAGCTCATGGAGACAGGGGTTAAGCTCGGGCACTGAAGCTTTCTTT.

The rearrangement uses TRBV30 and TRBJ2-2; the D is unclear. This CDR3 region has 14 residues. V lost 0 bases and J lost 3, with 8 bases in between. Germline V gives CDR1 GTSNPN, CDR2 SVGIG (reference sequence). For the CDR3, the DNA is TGTGCCTGGAGTGTAATGACTGACACCGGGGAGCTGTTTTTT. It yields the protein CAWSVMTDTGELFF. Using reference TRBV30 and TRBJ2-2 for the parts outside the CDR3, the full variable domain is SQTIHQWPATLVQPVGSPLSLECTVEGTSNPNLYWYRQAAGRGLQLLFYSVGIGQISSEVPQNLSASRPQDRQFILSSKKLLLSDSGFYLCAWSVMTDTGELFFGEGSRLTVL.

The genes are TRBV25-1 and TRBJ1-6; possibly TRBD1 for D (5 bases). Per germline, CDR1 MGHDK and CDR2 SYGVNS. The CDR3 extends over 14 amino acids. Trimming shortened V by 5 bases and J by 8 bases, and 13 bases separated the two germline ends. CDR3 nucleotide sequence: TGTGCCAGCAGTCGACCGGGGGAGTATTCACCCCTCCACTTT. Amino acid sequence: CASSRPGEYSPLHF.

The chain has TRBV30 and TRBJ1-5, with D maybe TRBD1 (6 bases). This CDR3 has 15 amino acids. The V gene lost 5 bases and the J gene lost 1 base, with 15 bases spanning the gap. Germline CDR1 is GTSNPN and CDR2 is SVGIG (reference sequence). Here the CDR3 reads CAWETGHSSNQPQHF. CDR3 DNA: TGTGCCTGGGAGACGGGACACTCAAGCAATCAGCCCCAGCATTTT.

This sequence joins TRBV18 and TRBJ1-4; 7 nucleotides match TRBD1. Germline-derived CDR1 and CDR2 are KGHSH and LQKENI. V lost 3 bases and J lost 7; bases outside the gene matches: 8. The CDR3 is 15 residues long. The CDR3 sequence: CASSPPGQRTEKLFF. The CDR3 DNA is TGTGCCAGCTCACCTCCGGGACAGAGGACTGAAAAACTGTTTTTT.

V is TRBV7-8 and J is TRBJ1-5; 7 positions agree with TRBD1. The CDR3 has 14 residues. The germline V gene has CDR1 SGHVS and CDR2 FQNEAQ. The V gene end was trimmed by 10 bases and the J gene end by 0 bases; junction bases not matched to a gene: 6. The CDR3 DNA follows: TGTGCCACCAAGACAGGGTATAGCAATCAGCCCCAGCATTTT. Its protein is CATKTGYSNQPQHF.

The V call is TRBV29-1, the J call TRBJ2-5, with TRBD1 matching over 9 bases. Germline values: CDR1 SQVTM, CDR2 ANQGSEA. V lost 5 bases, J lost 4 bases, and 5 bases stayed unmatched. This CDR3 has 13 residues. The CDR3 nucleotides read TGCAGCGTTTACAGGGGGCGGATAGAGACCCAGTACTTC. Its protein is CSVYRGRIETQYF.

The sample holds a few counts of this clone. The chain couples TRBV2 to TRBJ1-5; D gene unclear. V shed 7 bases and J shed 0 bases, with 10 bases lying between them. The germline gives CDR1 SNHLY, CDR2 FYNNEI. This CDR3 has 14 amino acids. The CDR3 coding sequence is TGTGCCAGCACGCCGACTAATAGCAATCAGCCCCAGCATTTT. Protein sequence: CASTPTNSNQPQHF.

The chain carries TRBV27 and TRBJ2-3; TRBD2 agrees at 11 bases. J gave up 6 bases and V 5 bases, and 7 bases lay outside the gene matches. This CDR3 region has 15 residues. Germline assignment: CDR1 MNHEY and CDR2 SMNVEV (reference sequence). The CDR3 sequence is CASSPGLAVLDTQYF. CDR3 DNA sequence: TGTGCCAGCAGTCCGGGACTAGCGGTTCTGGATACGCAGTATTTT.

The CDR3 nucleotides read TGTGCCAGCAGCTTAGGGGGAGCGGGAGGGTACCAAGAGACCCAGTACTTC. Translated, it gives CASSLGGAGGYQETQYF. J is TRBJ2-5 and V is TRBV13, with 10 positions matching TRBD2. Germline CDR1 is PRHDT and CDR2 is FYEKMQ (reference sequence). The CDR3 is made up of 17 amino acids. J was trimmed by 0 bases and V by 0 bases; bases with no gene match: 4.

The V call is TRBV4-2, the J call TRBJ2-3; 9 positions match TRBD2. CDR1 is LGHNA, CDR2 YNFKEQ, per germline. Trimming at V came to 1 base and at J to 5 bases, leaving 10 bases not matched to a gene. The CDR3 length is 17 residues. For the CDR3, the DNA is TGTGCCAGCAGCCAAGTATTCGGCGGGGGGGCAATAGATACGCAGTATTTT. The encoded protein is CASSQVFGGGAIDTQYF.

The chain recombines TRBV5-1 with TRBJ2-7; the match to TRBD1 covers 8 bases. Germline CDR1 and CDR2: SGHRS and YFSETQ. V lost 0 bases and J lost 1; bases outside the gene matches: 3. This CDR3 is 15 amino acids long. This CDR3 is CASSLGTGHSYEQYF. In nucleotides, the CDR3 is TGCGCCAGCAGCTTGGGGACAGGGCATTCCTACGAGCAGTACTTC.

V gene TRBV5-1 combines with J gene TRBJ1-5, with 9 bases fitting TRBD1. The CDR3 runs to 15 residues. After removal of 0 bases from V and 6 bases from J, the junction contained 4 bases not matched to a gene. CDR1 is SGHRS and CDR2 is YFSETQ in the germline V gene. CDR3 in amino acids: CASSLDGTGPQPQHF. CDR3 bases: TGCGCCAGCAGCTTGGATGGGACAGGGCCTCAGCCCCAGCATTTT. The full variable domain, completed using reference TRBV5-1 and TRBJ1-5, is KAGVTQTPRYLIKTRGQQVTLSCSPISGHRSVSWYQQTPGQGLQFLFEYFSETQRNKGNFPGRFSGRQFSNSRSEMNVSTLELGDSALYLCASSLDGTGPQPQHFGDGTRLSIL.

V usage is TRBV6-4 and J usage is TRBJ2-4; D is possibly TRBD1 (6 bases). CDR1 MRHNA and CDR2 SNTAGT come from the germline V gene. CDR3 length: 13 amino acids. Trimming pared 11 bases from V and 1 base from J, leaving 12 bases between. Here the CDR3 DNA reads TGTGCCGTCCGGGACACCGCCAAAAACATTCAGTACTTC. This codes for CAVRDTAKNIQYF.

The chain has TRBV5-1 and TRBJ1-1; 7 bases agree with TRBD1. Germline loops: CDR1 SGHRS, CDR2 YFSETQ. Losses at the gene ends were 4 bases for V and 1 base for J; bases not matched to a gene: 7. This CDR3 is built from 15 residues. CDR3 amino acids: CASSGRTGGNTEAFF. CDR3 DNA sequence: TGCGCCAGCAGCGGTCGGACAGGCGGGAACACTGAAGCTTTCTTT.

The chain joins TRBV28 to TRBJ1-1; D remains unclear. This CDR3 is 15 amino acids long. Germline lookup yields CDR1 MDHEN and CDR2 SYDVKM. Deletions cut 1 base from V and 1 base from J, with 10 bases between. CDR3 residues: CASSLYGDGNTEAFF. The CDR3 bases are TGTGCCAGCAGTTTATACGGCGACGGGAACACTGAAGCTTTCTTT.

The V gene is TRBV4-2, the J gene TRBJ2-7, with 12 nucleotides matching TRBD2. Germline V lookup: CDR1 LGHNA, CDR2 YNFKEQ. The CDR3 spans 18 residues. V lost 2 bases to trimming and J lost 5 bases; unmatched junction nucleotides: 13. CDR3 coding DNA: TGTGCCAGCAGCCAAAAGGCTGCGACTAGCGGGAGTTCCCACGAGCAGTACTTC. The encoded protein is CASSQKAATSGSSHEQYF.

This rearrangement joins TRBV29-1 to TRBJ1-5; TRBD1 agrees at 7 bases. The CDR3 has 12 amino acids. The J segment lost 9 bases and the V segment lost 5 bases, leaving 7 bases of the junction unmatched. Germline V lookup: CDR1 SQVTM, CDR2 ANQGSEA. The CDR3 loop is CSVWTGGGPQHF. DNA of the CDR3: TGCAGCGTTTGGACAGGTGGGGGGCCCCAGCATTTT.

This clone was picked up one time. The CDR3 is CASSLGAGGYNEQFF. In nucleotides, the CDR3 is TGTGCCAGCAGCTTAGGAGCGGGAGGGTACAATGAGCAGTTCTTC. The chain has TRBV5-5 and TRBJ2-1; 10 nucleotides align to TRBD2. CDR1 and CDR2 (germline): SGHKS, YYEKEE (reference sequence). The CDR3 has 15 residues. V dropped 2 bases and J dropped 4; count of bases not matched to a gene: 3.

In DNA form, the CDR3 reads TGCGCCAGCAGCCCGGGACTAGCGGGAGTCGGAGGCCAGTTCTTC. Translated, it gives CASSPGLAGVGGQFF. The chain recombines TRBV4-1 with TRBJ2-1; 14 bases match TRBD2. With V trimmed by 4 bases and J by 13 bases, 9 bases remained unmatched. This CDR3 contains 15 residues. Germline V gene sequence: CDR1 MGHRA, CDR2 YSYEKL.